This TCR beta chain was recorded in a study of early T cells in non-severe SARS-CoV-2 infection. Germline-derived CDR1 and CDR2 are SGHRS and YFSETQ. CDR3 length equals 15 residues. Between the trimmed V and J ends, which lost 5 bases and 2 bases, there was a span of 11 bases. A single record per CDR3 protein comes from TCRdb applying MiXCR to the 5' RACE reads. Found here are 65,000 to 85,000 distinct CDR3 sequences, less than 15% of them singletons; the top ten hold 4.5% to 5.5%. Sequenced: whole blood. The rearrangement joins TRBV5-1 to TRBJ2-6; no reliable D call. This sequence originates from an adult who was a healthcare worker with PCR-confirmed SARS-CoV-2 infection or an uninfected control (not recorded which). This CDR3 reads CASSLGHAGANVLTF. The CDR3, as DNA: TGCGCCAGCAGTCTCGGTCATGCTGGGGCCAACGTCCTGACTTTC.